Detailed here is one T cell receptor beta chain. It lacks a known antigen. There are no base qualities to consult, and no much larger clone falls within one base. Other nucleotide sequences from this sample produce the same CDR3. The data belong to a study of shared clonotypes between healthy human individuals (dated by TCRdb to the early 2020s). At the level of the whole study: A few men and a couple of women, aged 18 to 49 years, made up the cohort. Between about 0.8 and 8.9 billion PBMCs per donor were obtained by leukapheresis. The study deeply sequenced blood TCR repertoires of several healthy adults to estimate repertoire size and the extent of clonotype sharing between individuals. For each donor, CD4 naive and CD4 memory were each given three plates, CD8 naive was given two plates, and CD8 memory was given one plate. To increase sequencing depth and limit assay-specific biases, different laboratories used diverse techniques to prepare libraries and sequence TCR repertoires. General findings and caveats noted by the study authors: Estimated clonotype richness was generally larger for naive than for memory subsets. Even with the large sequencing depth, rarefaction of the sorted-subset datasets indicated that sequencing was incomplete. The small number of donors limited the genetic and exposure-history diversity represented. Clonotypes shared by all four sorted-subset donors showed higher generation probabilities than non-shared clonotypes. Sampling was restricted to blood, and TCR repertoires in tissue are likely to differ from TCR repertoires in blood. Across several donors, about 5% of naive CD4, over 3% of naive CD8, 2.3% of memory CD4, and over 0.35% of memory CD8 clonotypes were shared. Based on pairwise subsampling, the degree of clonotype sharing among donors was expected to be affected by sequencing depth.

V trim: 4 bases; J trim: 0 bases; unmatched bases: 4. The germline V gene gives CDR1 as SGHDT and CDR2 as YYEEEE. Spanning cysteine to phenylalanine, the CDR3 consists of 14 amino acids. Only the CDR3 DNA is retained, 42 bases long and in frame from the first base. Using the deep immunoSEQ assay, multiplex PCR amplified TCR CDR3 regions from genomic DNA. Genomic DNA extracted from each cell subset was distributed evenly over all wells of several immunoSEQ 96-well plates, and each plate served as one replicate. For sorted subsets, 150 to 250 ng genomic DNA, equal to approximately 30,000 T cell genomes, was loaded into each replicate PCR. Purified libraries were quantified with a Qubit 3.0 fluorometer, sized on a Bioanalyzer 2100, and re-quantified with the KAPA Library Quantification kit. Each immunoSEQ 96-well plate was sequenced on its own single-read 150-cycle Illumina NextSeq 550 flow cell. As for the original processing: Because the immunoSEQ output included only junctional sequences and no quality scores, the filtering could not be the same as the filtering used for full-length reads. To assign V/J genes and CDR3, sequences were annotated using PyIR, a Python wrapper for IgBLAST v1.9, with IMGT germline references. Reads were removed for weak V/J assignments (E-value above 1e-6), missing CDR3, stop codons, out-of-frame junctions, or ambiguous translated residues. V3J clonotypes were defined as sequences sharing the same inferred V gene, J gene, and CDR3 amino acid sequence. The percentage overlap between two repertoires was calculated by dividing the number of shared unique clonotypes by the size of the smaller repertoire. Richness of each repertoire was evaluated using RTK rarefaction, the Chao1 estimator, and Recon v2.1 estimates of unobserved clonotypes. OLGA was used to compute generation probabilities for all TCRbeta clonotypes that the gDNA method yielded from four donors. The immuneACCESS repertoire file appears here via TCRdb, limited to in-frame rearrangements. These files lack a portion of the clones; in checked studies, under half of the deficit traces to unresolved V genes, and the cause of the others is not known. The V and J calls and clone size come from that table; D and trimming were worked out from the DNA. The sample table records millions of clones; approximately 94% of these occur just once. Clones ranked in the top ten supply more than 1.5% of the sample.

For the CD8 naive samples, CD45RO-negative cells were positively selected for CCR7, yielding a CD45RA+CCR7+ population from which TemRA cells were excluded. The donors were healthy, HIV-negative adults who had no recently reported acute infections or vaccinations. Every donor was a Caucasian adult residing in Nashville, Tennessee, USA. Blood was obtained by leukapheresis, after which PBMCs were separated by Ficoll-Histopaque density gradient centrifugation and cryopreserved in liquid nitrogen vapor phase. Analytical flow cytometry was used to check the purity and quantity of every magnetically sorted T cell population. Genomic DNA was isolated from each sorted fraction and quantified by UV absorbance on a Nanodrop 2000c.

The chain uses TRBV5-6 and TRBJ2-7; TRBD2 lines up with 7 middle nucleotides. This TCR derives from a man aged 18 to 29 in good health. Some clones in this sample may be carry-over from other donors' samples. Sample: naive CD8+ T cells from PBMCs. Interpreted using the paper, the cell subset or site label stands for: CD45RA+CCR7+. The DNA reads as follows: TGTGCCAGCAGCCCCGGGAGGAGCTCCTACGAGCAGTACTTC. Protein translation: CASSPGRSSYEQYF.